This T cell receptor beta chain was profiled in a study of cytomegalovirus exposure and HLA in healthy donors. Study overall: Samples from HLA-typed donors yielded about 85 million unique TCRs in an early data release. Points from the study as a whole: Further analysis, carried out later, found HLA-associated TCR beta chains more clonally expanded than equally common other chains. A later analysis linked 15,000 to 20,000 TCR beta sequences to HLA alleles at 0.05 false discovery rate.

Vbeta (60) and Jbeta (13) primers were used in the PCR. Libraries were prepared by immunoSEQ multiplex PCR; TCRdb keeps only in-frame clonotypes and omits some of them. The table has some 150,000 clones, roughly four fifths seen once. Of note for this clone: Its target is not known.

The V end was cut by 3 bases, the J end by 0 bases, with 15 bases between. The CDR3 is 17 amino acids. Germline CDR1 is KGHSH and CDR2 is LQKENI. This chain links TRBV18 with TRBJ1-5, with no clear D. This receptor was identified in a man aged 40-49 years in good health and CMV-seronegative. The sample was PBMCs. CDR3 sequence (DNA): TGTGCCAGCTCACCCAACCGTCAAGCCTATAGCAATCAGCCCCAGCATTTT. Its protein product is CASSPNRQAYSNQPQHF.